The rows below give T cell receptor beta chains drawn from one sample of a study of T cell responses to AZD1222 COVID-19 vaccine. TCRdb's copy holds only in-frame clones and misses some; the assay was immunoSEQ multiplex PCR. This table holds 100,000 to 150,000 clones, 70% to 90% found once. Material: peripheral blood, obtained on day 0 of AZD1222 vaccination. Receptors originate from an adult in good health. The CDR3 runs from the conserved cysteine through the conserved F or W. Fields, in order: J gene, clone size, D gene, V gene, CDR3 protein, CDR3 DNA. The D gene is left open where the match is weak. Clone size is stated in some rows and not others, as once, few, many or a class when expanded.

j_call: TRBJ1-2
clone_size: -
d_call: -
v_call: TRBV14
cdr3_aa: CASSQVQGMGGYTF
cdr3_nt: TGTGCCAGCAGCCAAGTACAGGGAATGGGCGGCTACACCTTC

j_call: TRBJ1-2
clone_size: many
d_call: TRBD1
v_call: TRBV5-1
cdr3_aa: CASSWGTGAAYGYTF
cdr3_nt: TGCGCCAGCAGCTGGGGGACAGGGGCCGCCTATGGCTACACCTTC

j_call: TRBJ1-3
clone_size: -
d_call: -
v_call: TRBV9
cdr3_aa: CASSEGGPGNTIYF
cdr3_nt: TGTGCCAGCAGCGAAGGGGGGCCCGGAAACACCATATATTTT

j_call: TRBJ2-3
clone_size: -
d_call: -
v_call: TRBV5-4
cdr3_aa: CASSLDPFRSTDTQYF
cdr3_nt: TGTGCCAGCAGCTTGGACCCCTTTCGTAGCACAGATACGCAGTATTTT

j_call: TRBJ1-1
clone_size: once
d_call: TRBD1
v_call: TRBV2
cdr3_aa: CASSPDRGGNTEAFF
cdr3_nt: TGTGCCAGCAGTCCGGACAGGGGGGGGAACACTGAAGCTTTCTTT

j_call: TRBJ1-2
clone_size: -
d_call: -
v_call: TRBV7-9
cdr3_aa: CASSLTTSQVHGYTF
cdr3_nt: TGTGCCAGCAGCTTAACGACCTCCCAAGTCCATGGCTACACCTTC

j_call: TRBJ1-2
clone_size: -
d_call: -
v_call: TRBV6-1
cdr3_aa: CASSEARGSYGYTF
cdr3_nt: TGTGCCAGCAGTGAAGCGAGGGGATCCTATGGCTACACCTTC

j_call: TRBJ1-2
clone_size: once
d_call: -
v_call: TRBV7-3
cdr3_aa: CASSSLPNYGYTF
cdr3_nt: TGTGCCAGCAGCTCGCTCCCCAACTATGGCTACACCTTC

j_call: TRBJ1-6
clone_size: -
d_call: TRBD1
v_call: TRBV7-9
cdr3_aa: CASRGTGGSPLHF
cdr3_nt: TGTGCCAGCAGAGGCACAGGGGGTTCACCCCTCCACTTT

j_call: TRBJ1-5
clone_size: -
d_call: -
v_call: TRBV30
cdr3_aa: CAWARDGDGPQHF
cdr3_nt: TGTGCCTGGGCTCGGGACGGCGATGGTCCCCAGCATTTT

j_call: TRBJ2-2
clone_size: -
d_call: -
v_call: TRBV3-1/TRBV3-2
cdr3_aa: CASSQTRWDSMAGELFF
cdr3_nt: TGTGCCAGCAGCCAGACACGCTGGGACTCCATGGCCGGGGAGCTGTTTTTT

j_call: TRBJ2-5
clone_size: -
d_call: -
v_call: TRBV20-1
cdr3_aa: CSVSGQETQYF
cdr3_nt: TGCAGTGTAAGCGGCCAAGAGACCCAGTACTTC

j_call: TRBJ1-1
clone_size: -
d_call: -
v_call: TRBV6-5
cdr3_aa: CASRRGFDTEAFF
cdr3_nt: TGTGCCAGCAGGCGGGGGTTCGACACTGAAGCTTTCTTT

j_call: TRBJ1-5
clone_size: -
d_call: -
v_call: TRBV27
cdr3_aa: CASSFEGLNQPQHF
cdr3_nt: TGTGCCAGCAGTTTCGAAGGCCTCAATCAGCCCCAGCATTTT

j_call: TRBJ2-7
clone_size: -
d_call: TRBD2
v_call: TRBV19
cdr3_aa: CASSVLAGGSYEQYF
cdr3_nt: TGTGCCAGTAGTGTACTAGCGGGGGGTTCCTACGAGCAGTACTTC

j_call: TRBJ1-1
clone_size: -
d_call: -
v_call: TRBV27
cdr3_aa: CASSQWGARTEAFF
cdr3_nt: TGTGCCAGCAGTCAATGGGGGGCGCGAACTGAAGCTTTCTTT

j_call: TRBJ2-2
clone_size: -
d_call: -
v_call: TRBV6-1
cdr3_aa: CASSEGPDGTGELFF
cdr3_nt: TGTGCCAGCAGTGAAGGTCCGGACGGCACCGGGGAGCTGTTTTTT

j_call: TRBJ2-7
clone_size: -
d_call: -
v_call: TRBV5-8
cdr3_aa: CASSLAGADEQYF
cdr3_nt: TGTGCCAGCAGCTTGGCGGGGGCAGACGAGCAGTACTTC

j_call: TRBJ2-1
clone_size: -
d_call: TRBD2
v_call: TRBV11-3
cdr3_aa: CASNLGGGNENEQFF
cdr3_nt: TGTGCCAGCAACCTGGGCGGGGGGAATGAGAACGAGCAGTTCTTC

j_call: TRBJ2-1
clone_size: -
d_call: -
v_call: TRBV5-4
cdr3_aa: CASSLPGRMNEQFF
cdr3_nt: TGTGCCAGCAGCTTACCCGGGAGAATGAATGAGCAGTTCTTC

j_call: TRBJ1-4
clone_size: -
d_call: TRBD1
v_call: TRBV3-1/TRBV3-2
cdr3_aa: CASSWRGRGPEKLFF
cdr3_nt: TGTGCCAGCAGCTGGCGGGGCAGGGGGCCTGAAAAACTGTTTTTT

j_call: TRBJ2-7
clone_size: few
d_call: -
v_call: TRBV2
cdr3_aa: CATSPGNLSYEQYF
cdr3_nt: TGTGCCACCTCCCCCGGTAACCTTTCCTACGAGCAGTACTTC

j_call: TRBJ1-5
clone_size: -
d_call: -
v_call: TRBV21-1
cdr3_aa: CASSKALSAWGPQHF
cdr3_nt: TGTGCCAGCAGCAAAGCCCTGTCGGCCTGGGGGCCCCAGCATTTT

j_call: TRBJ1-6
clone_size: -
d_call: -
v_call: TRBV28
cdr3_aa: CASSFGPDPLHF
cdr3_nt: TGTGCCAGCAGTTTCGGGCCTGATCCCCTCCACTTT

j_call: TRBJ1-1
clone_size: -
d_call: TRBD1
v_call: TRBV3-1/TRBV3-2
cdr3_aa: CASSQAGTENTEAFF
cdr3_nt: TGTGCCAGCAGCCAGGCCGGGACAGAGAACACTGAAGCTTTCTTT

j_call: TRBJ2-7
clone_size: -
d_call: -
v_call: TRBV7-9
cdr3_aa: CASSPRGGGDYEQYF
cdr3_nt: TGTGCCAGCAGCCCAAGGGGAGGGGGGGACTACGAGCAGTACTTC

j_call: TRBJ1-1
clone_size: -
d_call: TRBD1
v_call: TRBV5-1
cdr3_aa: CASSLEGASSTEAFF
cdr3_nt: TGCGCCAGCAGCTTGGAGGGGGCATCAAGCACTGAAGCTTTCTTT

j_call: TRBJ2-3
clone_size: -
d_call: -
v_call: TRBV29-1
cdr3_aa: CSVDRSSGTDTQYF
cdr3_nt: TGCAGCGTTGATCGATCTAGCGGCACAGATACGCAGTATTTT

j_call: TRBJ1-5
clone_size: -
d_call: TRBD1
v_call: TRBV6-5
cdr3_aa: CASSLTGGSNQPQHF
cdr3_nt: TGTGCCAGCAGTTTGACAGGGGGGAGCAATCAGCCCCAGCATTTT

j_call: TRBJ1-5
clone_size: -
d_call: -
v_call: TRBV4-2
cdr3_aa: CASSQGMGNQPQHF
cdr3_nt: TGTGCCAGCAGCCAAGGAATGGGCAATCAGCCCCAGCATTTT

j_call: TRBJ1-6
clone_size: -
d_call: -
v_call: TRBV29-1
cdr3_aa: CSVQSSYNSPLHF
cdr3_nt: TGCAGCGTCCAAAGCTCCTATAATTCACCCCTCCACTTT

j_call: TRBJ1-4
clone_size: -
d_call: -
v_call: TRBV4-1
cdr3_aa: CASSQVTGRGEKLFF
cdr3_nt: TGCGCCAGCAGCCAAGTTACAGGGAGGGGTGAAAAACTGTTTTTT

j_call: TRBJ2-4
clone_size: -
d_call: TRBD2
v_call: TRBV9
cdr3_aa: CASTGGTSASDIQYF
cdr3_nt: TGTGCCAGCACTGGGGGGACTAGCGCCAGTGACATTCAGTACTTC

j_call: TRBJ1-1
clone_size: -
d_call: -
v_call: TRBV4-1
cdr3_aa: CASSQGQRPTEAFF
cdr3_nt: TGCGCCAGCAGCCAAGGGCAGAGGCCCACTGAAGCTTTCTTT

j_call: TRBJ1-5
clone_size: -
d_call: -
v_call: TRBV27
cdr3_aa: CASSLLGRNNQPQHF
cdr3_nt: TGTGCCAGCAGTTTACTGGGACGGAACAATCAGCCCCAGCATTTT

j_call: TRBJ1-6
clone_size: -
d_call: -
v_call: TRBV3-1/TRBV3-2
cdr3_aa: CASSQDFGTTQTLYSPLHF
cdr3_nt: TGTGCCAGCAGCCAAGATTTTGGGACTACTCAAACCCTTTATTCACCCCTCCACTTT

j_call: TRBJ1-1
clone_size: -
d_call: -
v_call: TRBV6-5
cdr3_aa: CASRKEVNTEAFF
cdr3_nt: TGTGCCAGCAGGAAGGAAGTTAACACTGAAGCTTTCTTT

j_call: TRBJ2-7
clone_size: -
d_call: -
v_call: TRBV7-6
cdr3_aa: CASSLTGSGTYDTYEQYF
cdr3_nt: TGTGCCAGCAGCTTAACAGGTTCCGGGACATATGATACCTACGAGCAGTACTTC

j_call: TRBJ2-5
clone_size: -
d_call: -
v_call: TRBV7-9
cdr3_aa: CASTVAGAETQYF
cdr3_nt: TGTGCCAGCACCGTCGCGGGTGCAGAGACCCAGTACTTC

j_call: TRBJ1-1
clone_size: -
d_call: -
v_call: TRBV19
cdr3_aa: CASSILRGGTEAFF
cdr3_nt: TGTGCCAGTAGTATATTAAGAGGGGGAACTGAAGCTTTCTTT

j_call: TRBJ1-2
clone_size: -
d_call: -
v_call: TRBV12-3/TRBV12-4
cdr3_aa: CASSLEPKDGYTF
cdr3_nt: TGTGCCAGCAGTTTAGAGCCCAAAGACGGCTACACCTTC

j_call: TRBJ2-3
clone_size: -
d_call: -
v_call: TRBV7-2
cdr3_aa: CASSAGGRDTQYF
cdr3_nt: TGTGCCAGCAGTGCAGGGGGGCGAGATACGCAGTATTTT

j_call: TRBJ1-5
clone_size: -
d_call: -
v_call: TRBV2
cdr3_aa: CASSDPEPQHF
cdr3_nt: TGTGCCAGCAGTGATCCAGAGCCCCAGCATTTT

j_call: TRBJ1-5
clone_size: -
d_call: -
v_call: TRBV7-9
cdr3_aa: CASSRQADLSNQPQHF
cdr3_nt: TGTGCCAGCAGCCGACAGGCCGACCTTAGCAATCAGCCCCAGCATTTT

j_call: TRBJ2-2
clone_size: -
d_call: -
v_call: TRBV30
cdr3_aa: CAWKYPGELFF
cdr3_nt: TGTGCCTGGAAATATCCCGGGGAGCTGTTTTTT

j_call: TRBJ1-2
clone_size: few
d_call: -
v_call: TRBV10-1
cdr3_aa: CASKPGNYYGYTF
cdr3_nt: TGCGCCAGCAAGCCAGGGAATTACTATGGCTACACCTTC

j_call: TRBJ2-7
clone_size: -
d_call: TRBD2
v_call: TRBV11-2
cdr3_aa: CASSLAPSGRSYEQYF
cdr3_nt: TGTGCCAGCAGCTTGGCGCCTAGCGGGAGGTCCTACGAGCAGTACTTC

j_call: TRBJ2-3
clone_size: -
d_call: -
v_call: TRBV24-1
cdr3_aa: CATSDRGGSSTDTQYF
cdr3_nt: TGTGCCACCAGTGATCGCGGAGGATCTAGCACAGATACGCAGTATTTT

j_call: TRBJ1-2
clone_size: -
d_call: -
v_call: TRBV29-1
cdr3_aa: CSGGLTDGDGYTF
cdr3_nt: TGCAGCGGGGGGTTAACGGACGGCGATGGCTACACCTTC

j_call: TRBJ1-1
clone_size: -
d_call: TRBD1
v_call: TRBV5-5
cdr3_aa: CASSLVPQGARNTEAFF
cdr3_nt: TGTGCCAGCAGCTTGGTGCCACAGGGGGCCCGGAACACTGAAGCTTTCTTT

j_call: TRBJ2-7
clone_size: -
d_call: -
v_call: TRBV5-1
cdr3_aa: CASSPTRSEQYF
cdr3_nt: TGCGCCAGCAGCCCGACGCGGAGCGAGCAGTACTTC

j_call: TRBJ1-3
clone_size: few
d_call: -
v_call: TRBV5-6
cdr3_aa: CASSLAAGFGNTIYF
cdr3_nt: TGTGCCAGCAGCTTGGCGGCAGGGTTCGGAAACACCATATATTTT

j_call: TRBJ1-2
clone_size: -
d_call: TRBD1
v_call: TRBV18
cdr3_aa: CASSPPGTGLLYGYTF
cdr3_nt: TGTGCCAGCTCACCACCCGGGACAGGGCTTCTCTATGGCTACACCTTC

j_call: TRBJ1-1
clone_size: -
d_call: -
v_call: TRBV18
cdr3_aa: CASSSQQGRVNTEAFF
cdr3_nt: TGTGCCAGCTCATCCCAACAGGGAAGGGTGAACACTGAAGCTTTCTTT